This T cell receptor (beta chain) was found in a study of CD8+ T cells in alopecia areata. Broader study findings: Persistence of many expanded lesional clones was seen in scalp and blood during tofacitinib.

Treatment noted: oral pan-JAK inhibitor, 5-10 mg twice daily. Extraction and reverse transcription of RNA yielded cDNA as the sequencing template. Libraries were prepared by immunoSEQ multiplex PCR; TCRdb keeps only in-frame clonotypes and omits some of them. This sample carries 120,000 to 150,000 clones, roughly 82% of them seen once, and the ten largest clones take roughly 25%. Turning to this clone: Its matching antigen is unknown.

The clonotype was recovered from a human donor with alopecia areata. The sequences come from CD8+ T cells sorted from blood, collected at week 4, from a patient treated with tofacitinib.

Here the CDR3 DNA reads TGTGCCAGCAGCCAAGACGCGGTCCGGACCGAGAACACCGGGGAGCTGTTTTTT. Its protein product is CASSQDAVRTENTGELFF. The chain combines TRBV4-2 with TRBJ2-2, with D unclear. Germline CDR1 and CDR2: LGHNA and YNFKEQ. The CDR3 is 18 amino acids. The V end lost 0 bases, the J end lost 1 base, and 15 bases lay between the germline ends.